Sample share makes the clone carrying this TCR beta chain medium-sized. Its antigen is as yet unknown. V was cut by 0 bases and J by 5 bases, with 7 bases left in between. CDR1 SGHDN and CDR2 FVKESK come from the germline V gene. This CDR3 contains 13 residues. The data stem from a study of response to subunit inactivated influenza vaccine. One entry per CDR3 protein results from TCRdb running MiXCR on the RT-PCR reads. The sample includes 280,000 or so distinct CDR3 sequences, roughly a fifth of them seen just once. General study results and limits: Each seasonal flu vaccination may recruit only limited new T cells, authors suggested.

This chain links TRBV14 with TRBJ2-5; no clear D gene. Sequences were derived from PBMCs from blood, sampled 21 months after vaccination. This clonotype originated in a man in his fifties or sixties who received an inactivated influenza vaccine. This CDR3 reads CASSQDGYETQYF. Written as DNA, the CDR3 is TGTGCCAGCAGCCAAGATGGGTACGAGACCCAGTACTTC.